These 2 T cell receptor beta chains were sequenced from one sample in a study of low-dose radiotherapy and immunotherapy resistance in tumors. cDNA synthesis used a TRAV/TRBV-specific primer set for both chains. Amplification of TCRs used a constant-region primer and V-primer adapter for roughly 22 PCR cycles. Each CDR3 protein is one row after TCRdb ran MiXCR on the reads. The sample consists of over 15,000 distinct CDR3 sequences, around two thirds of them appearing once. Every receptor here comes from a human donor with advanced metastatic prostate, ovarian, gallbladder or colorectal cancer (not recorded which). This table probably holds off-target reads from a library built for another chain.

The CDR3 here is CASSYPGTGEKLFF. Here the CDR3 DNA reads TGTGCCAGCAGTTATCCCGGGACAGGTGAAAAACTGTTTTTT. The chain combines TRBV6-6 with TRBJ1-4, with TRBD1 identical over 8 bases. Germline loops: CDR1 MNHNY, CDR2 SVGAGI (reference sequence). The CDR3 runs to 14 residues. V was pared by 3 bases and J by 7 bases, with 4 bases of the junction left unmatched.

V gene TRBV6-8 combines with J gene TRBJ2-6; a possible D gene is TRBD2 (6 bases). The CDR3 extends over 18 amino acids. Trimming removed 5 bases from V and 4 bases from J, with 21 bases in between. CDR1 and CDR2 from the germline V gene are MNHGY and SAAAGT. CDR3 sequence: CASSEVGSFVQGANVLTF. The CDR3 nucleotides read TGTGCCAGCAGTGAAGTCGGGAGCTTTGTTCAGGGGGCCAACGTCCTGACTTTC.